The source of this T cell receptor (beta chain) is a study of breast tumors, draining lymph nodes, adjacent tissues. Study-level points and caveats: Compared with lymph nodes, tumors were less diverse; compared with nontumor tissue, more. Luminal-like breast cancer showed significantly higher tumor–nontumor repertoire similarity than basal-like. Data fit most tumor T cells coming from lymph node, expanding in tumor.

Breast cancer patients provided tissue from their axillary draining lymph nodes. In its sample, this clonotype is medium-sized (0.01 to 0.1%). Its antigen is still unknown. TCRdb passed the multiplex PCR reads through MiXCR, listing each CDR3 protein once. The sample includes 150,000 to 200,000 distinct CDR3 sequences, 30% to 35% seen only once; the top ten take about 4.5%. V was shortened by 1 base and J by 12 bases, with 18 bases between the two germline ends. Germline V gene data show CDR1 as MNHNY and CDR2 as SVGAGI (reference sequence). CDR3 length: 15 residues. The TCR was taken from a female donor with breast cancer. Some clones in this sample may be carry-over from other donors' samples. The sample taken for sequencing was axillary lymph node tissue. The chain recombines TRBV6-6 with TRBJ1-4, with D tentatively TRBD1 (5 bases). CDR3 sequence (DNA): TGTGCCAGCAGTTACTACAGCGAGGGGAAAGGGGAACTGTTTTTT. It encodes CASSYYSEGKGELFF.